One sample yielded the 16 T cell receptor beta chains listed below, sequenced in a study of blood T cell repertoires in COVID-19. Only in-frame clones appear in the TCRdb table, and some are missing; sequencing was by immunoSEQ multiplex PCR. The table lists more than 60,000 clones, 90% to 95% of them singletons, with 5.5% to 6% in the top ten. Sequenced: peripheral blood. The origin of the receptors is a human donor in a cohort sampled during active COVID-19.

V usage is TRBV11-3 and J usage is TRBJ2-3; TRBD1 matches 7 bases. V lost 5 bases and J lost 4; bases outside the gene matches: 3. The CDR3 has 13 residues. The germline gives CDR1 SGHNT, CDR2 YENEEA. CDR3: CASSLTGADTQYF. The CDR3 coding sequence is TGTGCCAGCAGCCTTACAGGGGCAGATACGCAGTATTTT.

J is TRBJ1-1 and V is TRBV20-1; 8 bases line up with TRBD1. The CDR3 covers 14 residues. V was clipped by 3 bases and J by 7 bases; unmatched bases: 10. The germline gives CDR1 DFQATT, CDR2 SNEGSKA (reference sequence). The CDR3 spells CSASIVQGGFEAFF. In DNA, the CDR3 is TGCAGTGCTAGTATCGTACAGGGGGGGTTTGAAGCTTTCTTT.

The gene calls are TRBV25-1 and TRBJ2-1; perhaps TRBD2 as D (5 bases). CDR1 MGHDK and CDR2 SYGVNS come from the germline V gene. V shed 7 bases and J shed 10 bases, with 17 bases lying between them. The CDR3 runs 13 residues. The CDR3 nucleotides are TGTGCCAGCACCCCCGGGATCCCCGTGGAGCAGTTCTTC. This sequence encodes CASTPGIPVEQFF. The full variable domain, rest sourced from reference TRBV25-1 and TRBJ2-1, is EADIYQTPRYLVIGTGKKITLECSQTMGHDKMYWYQQDPGMELHLIHYSYGVNSTEKGDLSSESTVSRIRTEHFPLTLESARPSHTSQYLCASTPGIPVEQFFGPGTRLTVL.

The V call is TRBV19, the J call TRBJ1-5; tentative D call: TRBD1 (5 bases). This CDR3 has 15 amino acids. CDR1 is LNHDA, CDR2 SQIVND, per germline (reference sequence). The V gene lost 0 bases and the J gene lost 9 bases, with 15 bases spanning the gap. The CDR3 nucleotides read TGTGCCAGTAGTATAGATCGGGCAGGGAGGCCGCCCCAGCATTTT. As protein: CASSIDRAGRPPQHF.

The CDR3 DNA is TGCGCCAGCAGCCAACAAGGGACAGGGGGTACTGAAGCTTTCTTT. This gives the protein CASSQQGTGGTEAFF. V and J are TRBV4-3 and TRBJ1-1, with 11 bases that match TRBD1. The CDR3 sequence is 15 residues long. CDR1 and CDR2 from the germline V gene are LGHNA and YSLEER. J was trimmed by 5 bases and V by 2 bases; bases with no gene match: 4.

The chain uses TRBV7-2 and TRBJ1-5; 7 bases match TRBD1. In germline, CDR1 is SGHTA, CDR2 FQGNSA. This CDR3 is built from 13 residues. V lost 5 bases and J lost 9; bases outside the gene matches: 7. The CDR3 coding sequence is TGTGCCAGCAGCATAACAGGGGCCACGCCCCAGCATTTT. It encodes CASSITGATPQHF.

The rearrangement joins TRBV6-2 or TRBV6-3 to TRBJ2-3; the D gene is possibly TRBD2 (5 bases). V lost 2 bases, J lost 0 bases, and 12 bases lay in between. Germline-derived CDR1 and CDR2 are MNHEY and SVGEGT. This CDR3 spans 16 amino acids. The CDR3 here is CASSYGSGYSTDTQYF. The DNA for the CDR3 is TGTGCCAGCAGTTACGGCTCGGGGTATAGCACAGATACGCAGTATTTT.

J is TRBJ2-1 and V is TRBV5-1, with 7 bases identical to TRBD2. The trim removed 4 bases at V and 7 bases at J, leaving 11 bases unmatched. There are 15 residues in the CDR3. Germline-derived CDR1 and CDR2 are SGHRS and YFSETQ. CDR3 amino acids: CASSASGALGNEQFF. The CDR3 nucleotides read TGCGCCAGCAGCGCGAGCGGGGCCCTAGGGAATGAGCAGTTCTTC.

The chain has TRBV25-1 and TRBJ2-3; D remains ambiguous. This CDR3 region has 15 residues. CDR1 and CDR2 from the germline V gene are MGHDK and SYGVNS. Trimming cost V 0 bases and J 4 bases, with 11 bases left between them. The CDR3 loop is CASSEYNLFPDTQYF. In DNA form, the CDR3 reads TGTGCCAGCAGTGAATATAACCTATTTCCAGATACGCAGTATTTT.

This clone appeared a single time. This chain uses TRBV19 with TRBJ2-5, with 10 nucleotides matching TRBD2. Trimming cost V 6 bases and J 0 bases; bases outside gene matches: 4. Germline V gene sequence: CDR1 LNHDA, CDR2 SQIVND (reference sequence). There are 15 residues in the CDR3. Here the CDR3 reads CASSLTSGYQETQYF. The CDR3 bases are TGTGCCAGTAGCCTGACTAGCGGGTACCAAGAGACCCAGTACTTC.

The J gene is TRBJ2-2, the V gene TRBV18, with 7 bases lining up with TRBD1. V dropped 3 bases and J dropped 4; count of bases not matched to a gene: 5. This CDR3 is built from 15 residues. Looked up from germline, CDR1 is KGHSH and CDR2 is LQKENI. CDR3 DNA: TGTGCCAGCTCACCGAGACAGGGTTTCACCGGGGAGCTGTTTTTT. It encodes CASSPRQGFTGELFF. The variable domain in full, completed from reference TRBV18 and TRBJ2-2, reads NAGVMQNPRHLVRRRGQEARLRCSPMKGHSHVYWYRQLPEEGLKFMVYLQKENIIDESGMPKERFSAEFPKEGPSILRIQQVVRGDSAAYFCASSPRQGFTGELFFGEGSRLTVL.

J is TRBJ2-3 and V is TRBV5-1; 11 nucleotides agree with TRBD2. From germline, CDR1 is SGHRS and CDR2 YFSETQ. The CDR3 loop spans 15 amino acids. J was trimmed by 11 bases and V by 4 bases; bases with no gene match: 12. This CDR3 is CASSITSGGPNLQYF. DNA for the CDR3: TGCGCCAGCAGCATAACTAGCGGGGGCCCGAATTTGCAGTATTTT.

The CDR3 sequence is CASGGQEVSVAFF. The CDR3 coding sequence is TGTGCCAGCGGAGGACAGGAAGTCTCTGTAGCTTTCTTT. This chain links TRBV6-5 with TRBJ1-1; TRBD1 matches 7 bases. This CDR3 region has 13 residues. CDR1 and CDR2 (germline): MNHEY, SVGAGI. V trimming: 8 bases; J trimming: 10 bases; junction bases outside the gene matches: 13.

In DNA, the CDR3 is TGCGCCAGCAGGCGGACTGATAACACCGGGGAGCTGTTTTTT. It specifies CASRRTDNTGELFF. The chain uses TRBV5-1 and TRBJ2-2; possible D gene TRBD2, 5 bases. Germline V CDR1 and CDR2: SGHRS, YFSETQ. V gave up 5 bases and J gave up 2 bases, with 10 bases separating them. The CDR3 spans 14 residues.

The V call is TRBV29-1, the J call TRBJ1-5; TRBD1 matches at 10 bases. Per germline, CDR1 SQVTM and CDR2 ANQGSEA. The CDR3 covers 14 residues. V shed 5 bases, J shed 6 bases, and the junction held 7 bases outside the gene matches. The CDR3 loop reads CSVTFGTGAQPQHF. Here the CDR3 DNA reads TGCAGCGTTACCTTTGGGACAGGGGCTCAGCCCCAGCATTTT. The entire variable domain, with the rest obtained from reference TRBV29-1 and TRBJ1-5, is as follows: SAVISQKPSRDICQRGTSLTIQCQVDSQVTMMFWYRQQPGQSLTLIATANQGSEATYESGFVIDKFPISRPNLTFSTLTVSNMSPEDSSIYLCSVTFGTGAQPQHFGDGTRLSIL.

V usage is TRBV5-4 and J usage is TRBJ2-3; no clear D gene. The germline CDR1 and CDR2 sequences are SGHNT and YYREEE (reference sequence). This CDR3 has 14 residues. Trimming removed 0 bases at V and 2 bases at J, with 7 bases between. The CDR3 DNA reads TGTGCCAGCAGCTTGGGACATTTCACAGATACGCAGTATTTT. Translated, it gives CASSLGHFTDTQYF.